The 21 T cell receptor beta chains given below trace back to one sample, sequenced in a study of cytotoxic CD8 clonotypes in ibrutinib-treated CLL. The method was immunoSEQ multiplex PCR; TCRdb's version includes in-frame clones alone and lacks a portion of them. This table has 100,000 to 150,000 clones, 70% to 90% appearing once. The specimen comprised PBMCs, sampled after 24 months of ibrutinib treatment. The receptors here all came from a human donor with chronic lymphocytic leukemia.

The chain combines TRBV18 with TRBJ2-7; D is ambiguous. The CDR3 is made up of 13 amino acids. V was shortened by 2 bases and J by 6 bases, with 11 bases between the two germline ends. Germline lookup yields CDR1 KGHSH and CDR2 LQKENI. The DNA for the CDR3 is TGTGCCAGCTCACCAAGCCTGTATCGCGAGCAGTACTTC. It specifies CASSPSLYREQYF.

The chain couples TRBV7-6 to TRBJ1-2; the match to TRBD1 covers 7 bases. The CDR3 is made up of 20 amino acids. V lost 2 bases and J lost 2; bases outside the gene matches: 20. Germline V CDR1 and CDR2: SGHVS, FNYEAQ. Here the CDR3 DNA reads TGTGCCAGCAGCTTACCCTATACCGGGACAGCGAACCCTCAAAACTATGGCTACACCTTC. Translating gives CASSLPYTGTANPQNYGYTF. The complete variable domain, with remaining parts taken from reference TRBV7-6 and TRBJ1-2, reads GAGVSQSPRYKVTKRGQDVALRCDPISGHVSLYWYRQALGQGPEFLTYFNYEAQQDKSGLPNDRFSAERPEGSISTLTIQRTEQRDSAMYRCASSLPYTGTANPQNYGYTFGSGTRLTVV.

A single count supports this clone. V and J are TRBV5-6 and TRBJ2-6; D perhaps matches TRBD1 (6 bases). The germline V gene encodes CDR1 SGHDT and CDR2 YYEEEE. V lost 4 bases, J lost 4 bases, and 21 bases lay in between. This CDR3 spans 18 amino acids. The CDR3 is CASSPGRLGADGANVLTF. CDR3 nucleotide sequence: TGTGCCAGCAGCCCGGGACGGTTGGGGGCGGACGGGGCCAACGTCCTGACTTTC.

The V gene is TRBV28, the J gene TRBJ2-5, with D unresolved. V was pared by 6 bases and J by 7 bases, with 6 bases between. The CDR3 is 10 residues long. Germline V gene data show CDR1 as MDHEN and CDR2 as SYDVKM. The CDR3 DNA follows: TGTGCCAGCAGCCCAGGGACCCAGTACTTC. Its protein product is CASSPGTQYF.

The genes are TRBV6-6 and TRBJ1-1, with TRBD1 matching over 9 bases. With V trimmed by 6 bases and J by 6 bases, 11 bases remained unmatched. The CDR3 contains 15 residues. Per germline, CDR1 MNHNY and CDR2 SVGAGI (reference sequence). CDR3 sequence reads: CASSPGDRVFSEAFF. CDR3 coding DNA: TGTGCCAGCAGCCCCGGGGACAGGGTATTTTCTGAAGCTTTCTTT.

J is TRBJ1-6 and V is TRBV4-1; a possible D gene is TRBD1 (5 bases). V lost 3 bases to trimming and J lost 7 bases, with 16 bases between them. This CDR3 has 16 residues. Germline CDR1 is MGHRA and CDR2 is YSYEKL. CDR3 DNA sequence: TGCGCCAGCAGCCACCCTCGTGGGGCAGGCAATTCACCCCTCCACTTT. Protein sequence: CASSHPRGAGNSPLHF.

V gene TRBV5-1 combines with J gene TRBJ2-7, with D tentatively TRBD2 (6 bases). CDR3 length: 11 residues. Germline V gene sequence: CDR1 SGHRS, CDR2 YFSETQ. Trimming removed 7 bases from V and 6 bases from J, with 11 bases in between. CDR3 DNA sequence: TGCGCCAGCGCAGACGGGGGCGAGCAGTACTTC. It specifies CASADGGEQYF.

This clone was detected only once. The CDR3 coding sequence is TGCGCCAGCAGCCAAGGGCGGGGGAGCGAGCCTTACAATGAGCAGTTCTTC. Protein: CASSQGRGSEPYNEQFF. This chain connects TRBV4-1 to TRBJ2-1; 7 nucleotides agree with TRBD2. This CDR3 is built from 17 residues. With 1 base clipped from V and 4 bases from J, the junction kept 10 bases outside the gene matches. Per germline, CDR1 MGHRA and CDR2 YSYEKL.

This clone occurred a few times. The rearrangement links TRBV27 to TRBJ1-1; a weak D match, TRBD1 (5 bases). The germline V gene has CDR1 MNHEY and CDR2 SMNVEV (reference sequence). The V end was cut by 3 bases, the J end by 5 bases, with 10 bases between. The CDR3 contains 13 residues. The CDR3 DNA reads TGTGCCAGCAGTTTGTTCAGGGCTACTGAAGCTTTCTTT. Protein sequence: CASSLFRATEAFF.

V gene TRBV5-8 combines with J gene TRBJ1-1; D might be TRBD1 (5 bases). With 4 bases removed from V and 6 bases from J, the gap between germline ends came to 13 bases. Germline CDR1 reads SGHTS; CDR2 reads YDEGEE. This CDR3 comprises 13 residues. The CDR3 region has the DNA TGTGCCAGCAGCGTCGCCAGGGACGCTGAAGCTTTCTTT. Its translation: CASSVARDAEAFF.

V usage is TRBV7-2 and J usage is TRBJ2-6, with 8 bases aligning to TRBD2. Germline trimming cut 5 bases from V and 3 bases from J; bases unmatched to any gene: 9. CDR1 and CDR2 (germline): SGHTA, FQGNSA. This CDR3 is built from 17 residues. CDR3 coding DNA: TGTGCCAGCAGCCCGGCGCGGGGGGTTAGTGGGGCCAACGTCCTGACTTTC. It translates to CASSPARGVSGANVLTF.

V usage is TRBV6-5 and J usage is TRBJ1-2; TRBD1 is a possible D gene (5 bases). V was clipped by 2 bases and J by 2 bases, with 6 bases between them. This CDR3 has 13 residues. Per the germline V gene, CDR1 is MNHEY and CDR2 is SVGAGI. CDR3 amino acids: CASSYRDNYGYTF. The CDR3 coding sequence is TGTGCCAGCAGTTACCGGGACAACTATGGCTACACCTTC.

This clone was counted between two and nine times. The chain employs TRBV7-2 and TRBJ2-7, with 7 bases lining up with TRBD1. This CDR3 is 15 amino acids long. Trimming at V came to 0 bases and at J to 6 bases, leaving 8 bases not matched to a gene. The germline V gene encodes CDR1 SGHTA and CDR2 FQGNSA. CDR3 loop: CASSLAGQGVAEQYF. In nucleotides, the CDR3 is TGTGCCAGCAGCTTAGCAGGGCAGGGGGTCGCCGAGCAGTACTTC.

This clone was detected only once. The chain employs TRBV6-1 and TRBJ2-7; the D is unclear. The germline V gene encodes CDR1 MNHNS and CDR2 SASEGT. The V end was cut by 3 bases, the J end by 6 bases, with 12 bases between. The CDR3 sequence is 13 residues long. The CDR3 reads CASSEYPQTEQYF. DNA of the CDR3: TGTGCCAGCAGTGAGTACCCGCAGACCGAGCAGTACTTC.

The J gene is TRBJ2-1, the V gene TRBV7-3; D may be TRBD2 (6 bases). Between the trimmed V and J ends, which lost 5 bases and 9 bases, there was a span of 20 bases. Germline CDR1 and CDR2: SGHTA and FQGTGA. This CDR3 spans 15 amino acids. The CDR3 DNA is TGTGCCAGCAGCCCAACCGACACTAGCTCCGGTGAGCAGTTCTTC. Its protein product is CASSPTDTSSGEQFF.

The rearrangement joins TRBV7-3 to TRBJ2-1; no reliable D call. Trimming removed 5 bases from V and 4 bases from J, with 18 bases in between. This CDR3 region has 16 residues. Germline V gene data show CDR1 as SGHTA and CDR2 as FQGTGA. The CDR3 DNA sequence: TGTGCCAGCAGCGTCAGGCGCGAGAAGATTTACAATGAGCAGTTCTTC. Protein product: CASSVRREKIYNEQFF.

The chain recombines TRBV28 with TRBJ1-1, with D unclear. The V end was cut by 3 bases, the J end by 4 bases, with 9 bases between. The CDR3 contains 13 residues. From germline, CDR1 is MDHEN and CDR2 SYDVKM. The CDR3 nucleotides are TGTGCCAGCAGTTTGAAGGCACCCACTGAAGCTTTCTTT. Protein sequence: CASSLKAPTEAFF.

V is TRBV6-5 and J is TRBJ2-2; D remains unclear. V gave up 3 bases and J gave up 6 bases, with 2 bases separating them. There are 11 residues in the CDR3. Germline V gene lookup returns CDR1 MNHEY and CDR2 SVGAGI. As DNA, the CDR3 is TGTGCCAGCAGTTATCCCGGGGAGCTGTTTTTT. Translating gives CASSYPGELFF.

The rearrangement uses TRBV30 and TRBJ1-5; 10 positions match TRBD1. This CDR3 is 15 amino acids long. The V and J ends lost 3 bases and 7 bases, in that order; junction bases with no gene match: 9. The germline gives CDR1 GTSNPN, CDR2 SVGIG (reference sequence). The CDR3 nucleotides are TGTGCCTGGAGCCGTTTGACAGGGGGCAGCCAGCCCCAGCATTTT. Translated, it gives CAWSRLTGGSQPQHF.

Here the CDR3 reads CASSGGQGETEAFF. The CDR3 coding sequence is TGTGCCAGCAGTGGGGGACAGGGAGAAACTGAAGCTTTCTTT. This chain connects TRBV7-7 to TRBJ1-1; 9 bases match TRBD1. The CDR3 extends over 14 amino acids. From germline, CDR1 is SSHAT and CDR2 FNYEAQ (reference sequence). The J segment lost 5 bases and the V segment lost 6 bases, leaving 7 bases of the junction unmatched. Combining the CDR3 with reference TRBV7-7 and TRBJ1-1 gives the whole variable domain GAGVSQSPRYKVTKRGQDVTLRCDPISSHATLYWYQQALGQGPEFLTYFNYEAQPDKSGLPSDRFSAERPEGSISTLTIQRTEQRDSAMYRCASSGGQGETEAFFGQGTRLTVV.

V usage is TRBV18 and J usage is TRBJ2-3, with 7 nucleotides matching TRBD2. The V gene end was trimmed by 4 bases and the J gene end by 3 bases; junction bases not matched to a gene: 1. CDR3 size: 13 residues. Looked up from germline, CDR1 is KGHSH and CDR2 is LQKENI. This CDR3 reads CASSRGGTDTQYF. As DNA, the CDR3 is TGTGCCAGCTCACGGGGGGGGACAGATACGCAGTATTTT.